The TCR beta chain under discussion was sequenced for a study of tumor-infiltrating lymphocytes in oesophageal squamous cell carcinoma. MiXCR was run by TCRdb on the PCR reads, yielding one entry per CDR3 protein. Of about 3,400 distinct CDR3 sequences in the sample, 16% were seen once. CDR1 and CDR2 from the germline V gene are LNHDA and SQIVND (reference sequence). The CDR3 runs 16 residues. Comments on this clonotype: One base away lies a much larger clone, so this may be a sequencing read error.

The receptor's source is a male donor with esophageal squamous cell carcinoma. The sample consisted of esophageal tumor tissue. The chain carries TRBV19 and TRBJ2-4; a weak D match, TRBD1 (6 bases). Judging by the DNA end, TRBJ2-1 fits better; the J call may be wrong. This chain's CDR3 is CASSSLPGATAYEQFF. As DNA, the CDR3 is TGTGCCAGTAGTTCCCTGCCAGGGGCCACAGCCTACGAGCAGTTCTTC.